Below, one TCR beta chain is given with its context. Its antigen is unknown. This sample was included in a study of cytomegalovirus exposure and HLA in healthy donors. The study, taken as a whole, reports: The dataset shows that most TCR sequences were rare, while some public TCRs occurred in many donors.

Using immunoSEQ multiplex PCR, the repertoire was profiled, and TCRdb retains in-frame clones only, with some absent. Among approximately 280,000 clones listed, approximately 87% were seen once. The CDR3 is 16 residues long. V gave up 1 base and J gave up 6 bases, with 15 bases separating them. Germline V gene lookup returns CDR1 LGHNA and CDR2 YSLEER. Separate from the roughly 720-subject first cohort, the roughly 120-subject validation cohort was the one that the donors belonged to. The chain recombines TRBV4-3 with TRBJ2-2, with D tentatively TRBD2 (7 bases). Material for sequencing was PBMCs. The receptor comes from a woman aged 18-29 years in good health and CMV-seronegative. This chain's CDR3 is CASSQAVGGRAGELFF. In DNA, the CDR3 is TGCGCCAGCAGCCAAGCTGTCGGGGGGCGGGCCGGGGAGCTGTTTTTT.